This TCR beta chain was sequenced in a study of multiple sclerosis patients with progressive multifocal leukoencephalopathy. About this clone: Its target is unknown. Different DNA sequences within this sample yield the same CDR3.

Time point of the sample: before natalizumab initiation. Prior interferon beta treatment was universal, and the PML patients were all female. The protocol was immunoSEQ multiplex PCR, while the TCRdb copy is restricted to in-frame clones and leaves out a portion. The sample yields 25,000 to 35,000 clones, more than 75% seen once. With 5 bases clipped from V and 4 bases from J, the junction kept 4 bases outside the gene matches. Germline CDR1 is MRHNA and CDR2 is SNTAGT. The CDR3 has 13 amino acids. Study-wide findings and caveats: Preferential TRBV-TRBJ pairings or common gene usage were not detected at PML.

The sequencing input was PBMCs. The source is a human donor with multiple sclerosis. V is TRBV6-4 and J is TRBJ1-1, with 7 bases that match TRBD1. The CDR3: CASSLTGSTEAFF. The CDR3 nucleotides read TGTGCCAGCAGTTTGACAGGGAGCACTGAAGCTTTCTTT.